A single sample gave rise to the 12 T cell receptor beta chains below, sequenced in a study of blood T cell repertoires in COVID-19. Data came from immunoSEQ multiplex PCR; TCRdb stores just in-frame clones and leaves some out. The table has tens of thousands of clones, about 85% seen once. The sample was peripheral blood. These receptor sequences come from a woman aged 50 to 60 with COVID-19, enrolled during active disease.

V is TRBV12-3 or TRBV12-4 and J is TRBJ1-2, with D maybe TRBD1 (5 bases). The V end was cut by 3 bases, the J end by 8 bases, with 10 bases between. This CDR3 region has 12 residues. The CDR3 DNA follows: TGTGCCAGCAGTTTGTCTACAGGCGGCTACACCTTC. Translated, it gives CASSLSTGGYTF.

Notes on this clone: The junction shows a germline mismatch at one end, possibly a read error. The rearrangement links TRBV19 to TRBJ2-1; 7 bases are shared with TRBD2. The CDR3 loop spans 15 amino acids. The germline CDR1 and CDR2 sequences are LNHDA and SQIVND (reference sequence). In DNA, the CDR3 is TGTGCCAGCCAGACCCCCGGGACTACGACCAATCAGCAGTTCTTC. Its translation is CASQTPGTTTNQQFF.

The chain combines TRBV28 with TRBJ2-7, with TRBD1 matching 8 bases. CDR1 is MDHEN, CDR2 SYDVKM, per germline. This CDR3 contains 14 residues. V shed 1 base and J 6 bases; nucleotides not matched to a gene: 5. The CDR3 DNA is TGTGCCAGCAGTTTATTAAGGACAGGGCTCGAGCAGTACTTC. Encoded protein: CASSLLRTGLEQYF.

In this sample, this clone turned up once. Here the CDR3 DNA reads TGTGCCAGCAGGGCAGGGGGATTTGGGGCCAACGTCCTGACTTTC. Translation gives CASRAGGFGANVLTF. The chain joins TRBV9 to TRBJ2-6, with TRBD1 identical over 7 bases. V was clipped by 5 bases and J by 3 bases; unmatched bases: 5. The germline gives CDR1 SGDLS, CDR2 YYNGEE. The CDR3 sequence is 15 residues long.

V gene TRBV19 combines with J gene TRBJ2-2, with TRBD2 matching 7 bases. The CDR3 covers 18 residues. Germline values: CDR1 LNHDA, CDR2 SQIVND (reference sequence). V dropped 1 base and J dropped 4; count of bases not matched to a gene: 12. CDR3 sequence (DNA): TGTGCCAGTAGTATAGCCCTAGCGGCGTCGTTGAGCACCGGGGAGCTGTTTTTT. Its translation: CASSIALAASLSTGELFF.

This clone was recorded once. The V and J genes are TRBV19 and TRBJ2-3; TRBD2 might be the D (6 bases). Trimming left V 4 bases short and J 6 bases short, with 17 bases between. Germline V gene lookup returns CDR1 LNHDA and CDR2 SQIVND (reference sequence). The CDR3 runs to 15 residues. The CDR3 DNA sequence: TGTGCCAGTAGTAGGGATGAGACTAGTTCGGATACGCAGTATTTT. Translated: CASSRDETSSDTQYF.

A note on this clone: This sample includes further DNA sequences coding for the same CDR3. V is TRBV6-5 and J is TRBJ2-2; D gene ambiguous. The CDR3 has 12 residues. Trimming removed 6 bases at V and 5 bases at J, with 7 bases between. The germline CDR1 and CDR2 sequences are MNHEY and SVGAGI. The CDR3 nucleotides are TGTGCCAGCAGCCGAGGAACCGGGGAGCTGTTTTTT. Translating it yields CASSRGTGELFF.

The count of this clone is one. This chain uses TRBV6-5 with TRBJ2-3; TRBD1 agrees at 9 bases. The CDR3 length is 16 residues. Trimming cost V 2 bases and J 5 bases; bases outside gene matches: 8. Per the germline V gene, CDR1 is MNHEY and CDR2 is SVGAGI. CDR3 bases: TGTGCCAGCAGTTACCCCCCCGGACAGGGGATAGATACGCAGTATTTT. Amino acid sequence: CASSYPPGQGIDTQYF.

This chain links TRBV3-1 (or the pseudogene TRBV3-2) with TRBJ2-7; 8 bases agree with TRBD1. V lost 2 bases to trimming and J lost 3 bases; unmatched junction nucleotides: 12. CDR3 length: 17 amino acids. Germline values: CDR1 LGHDT, CDR2 YNNKEL (reference sequence). The DNA of the CDR3 is TGTGCCAGCAGCCAATCTGGCTGGACAGGGCGAGTCTACGAGCAGTACTTC. Its translation: CASSQSGWTGRVYEQYF.

The chain combines TRBV9 with TRBJ2-4, with 9 bases identical to TRBD1. In germline, CDR1 is SGDLS, CDR2 YYNGEE. CDR3 length: 14 amino acids. V lost 4 bases and J lost 9; bases outside the gene matches: 8. The CDR3 nucleotides are TGTGCCAGCAGCTGGGACAGGGATCTTAGCATTCAGTACTTC. Amino acids: CASSWDRDLSIQYF.

The chain carries TRBV25-1 and TRBJ2-3, with 10 bases identical to TRBD2. J gave up 1 base and V 8 bases, and 3 bases lay outside the gene matches. Germline V gene lookup returns CDR1 MGHDK and CDR2 SYGVNS. The CDR3 spans 14 residues. CDR3 in amino acids: CASLAGAGTDTQYF. CDR3 bases: TGTGCCAGCCTAGCGGGAGCTGGCACAGATACGCAGTATTTT.

The rearrangement links TRBV11-2 to TRBJ2-2; 10 bases map to TRBD2. Germline CDR1 SGHAT, CDR2 FQNNGV. The J segment lost 5 bases and the V segment lost 4 bases, leaving 7 bases of the junction unmatched. The CDR3 has 16 amino acids. The CDR3 reads CASSSPASGRTGELFF. In nucleotides, the CDR3 is TGTGCCAGCAGCTCCCCGGCTAGCGGGAGAACCGGGGAGCTGTTTTTT.